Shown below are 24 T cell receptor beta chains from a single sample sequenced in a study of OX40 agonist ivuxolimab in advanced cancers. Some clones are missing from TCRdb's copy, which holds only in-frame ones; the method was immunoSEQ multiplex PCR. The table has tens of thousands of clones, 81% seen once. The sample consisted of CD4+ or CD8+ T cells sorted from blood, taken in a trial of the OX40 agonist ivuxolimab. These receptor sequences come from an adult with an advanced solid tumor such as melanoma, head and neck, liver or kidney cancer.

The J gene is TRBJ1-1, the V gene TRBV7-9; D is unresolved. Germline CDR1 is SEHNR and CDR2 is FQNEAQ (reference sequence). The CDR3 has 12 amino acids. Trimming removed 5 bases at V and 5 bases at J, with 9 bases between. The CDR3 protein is CASSLMRTEAFF. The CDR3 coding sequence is TGTGCCAGCAGCCTAATGAGGACTGAAGCTTTCTTT.

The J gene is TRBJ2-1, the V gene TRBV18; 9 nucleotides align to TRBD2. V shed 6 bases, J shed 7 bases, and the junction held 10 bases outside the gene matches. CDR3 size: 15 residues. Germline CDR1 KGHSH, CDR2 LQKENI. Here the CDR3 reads CASSRGSGRTNEQFF. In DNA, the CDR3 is TGTGCCAGCTCCCGGGGTAGCGGGAGAACAAATGAGCAGTTCTTC. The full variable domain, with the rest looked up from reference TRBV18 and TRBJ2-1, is NAGVMQNPRHLVRRRGQEARLRCSPMKGHSHVYWYRQLPEEGLKFMVYLQKENIIDESGMPKERFSAEFPKEGPSILRIQQVVRGDSAAYFCASSRGSGRTNEQFFGPGTRLTVL.

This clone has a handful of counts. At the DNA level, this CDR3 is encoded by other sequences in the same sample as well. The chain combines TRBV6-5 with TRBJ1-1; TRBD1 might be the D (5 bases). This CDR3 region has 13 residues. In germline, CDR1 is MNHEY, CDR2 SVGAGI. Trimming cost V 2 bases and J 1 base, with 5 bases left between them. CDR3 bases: TGTGCCAGCAGTTACAGGGGGAACACTGAAGCTTTCTTT. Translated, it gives CASSYRGNTEAFF.

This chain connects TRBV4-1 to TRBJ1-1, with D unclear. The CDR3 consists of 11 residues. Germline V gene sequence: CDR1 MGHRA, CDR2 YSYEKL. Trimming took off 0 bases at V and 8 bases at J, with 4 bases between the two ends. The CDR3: CASSQDWEAFF. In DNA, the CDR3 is TGCGCCAGCAGCCAAGATTGGGAAGCTTTCTTT.

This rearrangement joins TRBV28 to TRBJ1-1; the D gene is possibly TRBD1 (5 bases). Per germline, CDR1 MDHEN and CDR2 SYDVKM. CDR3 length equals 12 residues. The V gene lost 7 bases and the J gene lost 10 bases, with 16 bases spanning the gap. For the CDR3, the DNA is TGTGCCAGCACCCAAATGGGGGGTGGAGCTTTCTTT. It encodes CASTQMGGGAFF.

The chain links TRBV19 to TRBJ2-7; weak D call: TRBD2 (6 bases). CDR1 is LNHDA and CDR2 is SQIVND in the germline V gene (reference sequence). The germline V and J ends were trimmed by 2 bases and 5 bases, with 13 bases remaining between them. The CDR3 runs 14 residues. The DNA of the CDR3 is TGTGCCAGTAGTATAATCGGGAGCGCGGACGAGCAGTACTTC. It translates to CASSIIGSADEQYF. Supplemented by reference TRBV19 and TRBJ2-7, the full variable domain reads DGGITQSPKYLFRKEGQNVTLSCEQNLNHDAMYWYRQDPGQGLRLIYYSQIVNDFQKGDIAEGYSVSREKKESFPLTVTSAQKNPTAFYLCASSIIGSADEQYFGPGTRLTVT.

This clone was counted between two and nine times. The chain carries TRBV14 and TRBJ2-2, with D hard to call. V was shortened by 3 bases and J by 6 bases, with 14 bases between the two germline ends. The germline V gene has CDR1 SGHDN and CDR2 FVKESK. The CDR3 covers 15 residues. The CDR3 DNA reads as TGTGCCAGCAGCCATACGGAGTCGTATTCCGGGGAGCTGTTTTTT. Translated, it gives CASSHTESYSGELFF.

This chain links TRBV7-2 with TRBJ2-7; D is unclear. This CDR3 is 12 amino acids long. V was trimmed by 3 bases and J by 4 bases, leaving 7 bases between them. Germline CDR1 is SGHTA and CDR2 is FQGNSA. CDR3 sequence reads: CASSFEVYEQYF. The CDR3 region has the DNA TGTGCCAGCAGCTTCGAAGTGTACGAGCAGTACTTC.

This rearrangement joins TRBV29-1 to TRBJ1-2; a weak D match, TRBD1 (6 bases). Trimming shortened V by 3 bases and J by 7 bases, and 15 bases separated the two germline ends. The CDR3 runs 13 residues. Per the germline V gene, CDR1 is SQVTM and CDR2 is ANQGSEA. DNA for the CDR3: TGCAGCGTTGAGGGACGGGGGGGGCGTGGCTACACCTTC. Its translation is CSVEGRGGRGYTF.

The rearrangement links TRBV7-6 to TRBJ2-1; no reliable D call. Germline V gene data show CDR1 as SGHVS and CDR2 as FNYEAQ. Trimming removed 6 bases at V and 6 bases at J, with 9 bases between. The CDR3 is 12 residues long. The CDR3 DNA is TGTGCCAGCAGTTTTGGACCCAATGAGCAGTTCTTC. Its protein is CASSFGPNEQFF.

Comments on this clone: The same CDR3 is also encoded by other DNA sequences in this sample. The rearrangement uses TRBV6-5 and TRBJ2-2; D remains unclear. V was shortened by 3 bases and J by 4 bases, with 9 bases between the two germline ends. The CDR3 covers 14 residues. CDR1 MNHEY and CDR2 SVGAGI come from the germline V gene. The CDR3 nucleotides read TGTGCCAGCAGTTATGGAACGGGCACCGGGGAGCTGTTTTTT. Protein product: CASSYGTGTGELFF.

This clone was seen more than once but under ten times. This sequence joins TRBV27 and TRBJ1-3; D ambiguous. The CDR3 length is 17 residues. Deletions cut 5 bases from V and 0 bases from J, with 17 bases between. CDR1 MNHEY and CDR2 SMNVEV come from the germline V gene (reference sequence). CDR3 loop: CASSPSFGQFSGNTIYF. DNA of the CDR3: TGTGCCAGCAGTCCCTCCTTCGGGCAGTTCTCTGGAAACACCATATATTTT.

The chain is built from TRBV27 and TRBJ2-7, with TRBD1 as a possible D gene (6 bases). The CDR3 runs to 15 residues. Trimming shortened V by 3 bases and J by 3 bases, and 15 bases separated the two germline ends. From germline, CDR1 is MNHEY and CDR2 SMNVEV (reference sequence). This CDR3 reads CASSLGQGYFYEQYF. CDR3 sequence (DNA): TGTGCCAGCAGTTTGGGGCAGGGGTACTTCTACGAGCAGTACTTC.

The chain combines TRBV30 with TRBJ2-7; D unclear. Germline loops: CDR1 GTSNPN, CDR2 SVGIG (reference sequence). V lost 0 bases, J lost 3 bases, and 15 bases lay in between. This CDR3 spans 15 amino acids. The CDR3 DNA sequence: TGTGCCTGGAGTGTTTTGGATAGTCTCCTCTACGAGCAGTACTTC. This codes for CAWSVLDSLLYEQYF.

Here the CDR3 DNA reads TGTGCCAGCAGCTTTGGGGCCACAGATGGCTACACCTTC. It specifies CASSFGATDGYTF. The chain carries TRBV7-9 and TRBJ1-2; possibly TRBD1 for D (5 bases). The germline CDR1 and CDR2 sequences are SEHNR and FQNEAQ (reference sequence). Trimming took 3 bases from V and 6 from J, leaving 11 bases between them. The CDR3 is made up of 13 amino acids.

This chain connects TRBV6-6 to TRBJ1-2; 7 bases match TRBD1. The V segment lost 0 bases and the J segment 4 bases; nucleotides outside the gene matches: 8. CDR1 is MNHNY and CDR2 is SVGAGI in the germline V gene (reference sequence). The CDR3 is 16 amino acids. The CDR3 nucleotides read TGTGCCAGCAGTTACTCGCACAGGGGCCCGGGCTATGGCTACACCTTC. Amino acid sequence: CASSYSHRGPGYGYTF.

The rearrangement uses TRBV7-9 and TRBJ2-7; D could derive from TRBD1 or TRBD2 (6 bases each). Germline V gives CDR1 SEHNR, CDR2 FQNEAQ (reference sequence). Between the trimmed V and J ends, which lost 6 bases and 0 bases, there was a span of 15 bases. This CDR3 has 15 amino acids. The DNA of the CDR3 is TGTGCCAGCAGTTCCTTTGGAGGGGGCTCCTACGAGCAGTACGTC. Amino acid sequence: CASSSFGGGSYEQYV.

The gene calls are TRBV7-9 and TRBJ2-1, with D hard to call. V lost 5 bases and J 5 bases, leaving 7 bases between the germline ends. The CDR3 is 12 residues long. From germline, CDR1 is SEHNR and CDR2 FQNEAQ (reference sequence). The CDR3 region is CASSPGHNEQFF. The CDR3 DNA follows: TGTGCCAGCAGCCCTGGCCACAATGAGCAGTTCTTC.

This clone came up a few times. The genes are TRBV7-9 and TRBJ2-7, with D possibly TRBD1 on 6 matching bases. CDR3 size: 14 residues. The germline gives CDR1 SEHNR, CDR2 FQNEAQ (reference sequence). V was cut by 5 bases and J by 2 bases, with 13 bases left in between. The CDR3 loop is CASSAPNRAYEQYF. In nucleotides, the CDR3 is TGTGCCAGCAGCGCCCCCAACAGGGCCTACGAGCAGTACTTC.

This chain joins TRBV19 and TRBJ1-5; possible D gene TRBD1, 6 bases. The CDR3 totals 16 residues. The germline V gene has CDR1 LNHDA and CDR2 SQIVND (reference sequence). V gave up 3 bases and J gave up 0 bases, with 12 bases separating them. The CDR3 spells CASSIQDRSSNQPQHF. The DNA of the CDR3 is TGTGCCAGTAGTATCCAAGACAGGAGTAGCAATCAGCCCCAGCATTTT.

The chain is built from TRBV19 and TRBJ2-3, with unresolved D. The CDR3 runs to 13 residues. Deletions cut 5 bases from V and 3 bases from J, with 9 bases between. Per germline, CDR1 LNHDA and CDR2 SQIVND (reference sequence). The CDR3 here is CASSWIGTDTQYF. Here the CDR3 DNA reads TGTGCCAGTAGTTGGATAGGAACAGATACGCAGTATTTT.

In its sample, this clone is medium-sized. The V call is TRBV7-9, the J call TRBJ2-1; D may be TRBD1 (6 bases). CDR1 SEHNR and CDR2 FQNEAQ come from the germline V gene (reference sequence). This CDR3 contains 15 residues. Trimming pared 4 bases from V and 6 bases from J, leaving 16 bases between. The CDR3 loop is CASSSFRDTFNEQFF. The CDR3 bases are TGTGCCAGCAGCTCTTTCCGGGACACCTTCAATGAGCAGTTCTTC.

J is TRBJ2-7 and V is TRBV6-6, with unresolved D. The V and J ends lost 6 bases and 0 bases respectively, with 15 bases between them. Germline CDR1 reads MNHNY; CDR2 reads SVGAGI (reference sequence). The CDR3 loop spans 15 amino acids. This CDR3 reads CASSYWGGDSYEQYF. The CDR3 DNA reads TGTGCCAGCAGCTATTGGGGTGGGGACTCCTACGAGCAGTACTTC.

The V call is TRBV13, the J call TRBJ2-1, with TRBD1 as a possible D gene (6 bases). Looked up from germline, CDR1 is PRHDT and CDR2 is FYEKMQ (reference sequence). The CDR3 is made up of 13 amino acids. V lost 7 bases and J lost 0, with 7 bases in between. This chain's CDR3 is CASKGGSYNEQFF. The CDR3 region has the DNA TGTGCCAGCAAAGGGGGCTCCTACAATGAGCAGTTCTTC.